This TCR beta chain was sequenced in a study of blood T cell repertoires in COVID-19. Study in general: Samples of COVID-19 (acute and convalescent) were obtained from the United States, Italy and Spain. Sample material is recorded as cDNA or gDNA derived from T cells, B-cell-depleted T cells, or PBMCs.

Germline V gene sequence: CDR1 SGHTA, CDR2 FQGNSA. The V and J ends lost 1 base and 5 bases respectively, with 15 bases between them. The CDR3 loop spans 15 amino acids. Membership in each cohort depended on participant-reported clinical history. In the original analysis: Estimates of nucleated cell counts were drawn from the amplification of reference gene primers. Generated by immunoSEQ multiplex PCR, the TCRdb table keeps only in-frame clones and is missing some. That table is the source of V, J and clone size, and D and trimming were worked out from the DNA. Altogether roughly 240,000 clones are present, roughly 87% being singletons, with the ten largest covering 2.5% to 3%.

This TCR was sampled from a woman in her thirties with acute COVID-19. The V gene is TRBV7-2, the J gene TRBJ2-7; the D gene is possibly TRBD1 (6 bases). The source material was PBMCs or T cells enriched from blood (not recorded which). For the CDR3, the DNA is TGTGCCAGCAGCTTAGTTATAGCCCAGGGGCACGAGCAGTACTTC. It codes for CASSLVIAQGHEQYF.